The sequence of this TCR beta chain was determined in a study of Ad26.COV2.S vaccination and SARS-CoV-2 variants. TCRdb's copy holds only in-frame clones and misses some; the assay was immunoSEQ multiplex PCR. The table includes fewer than 500,000 clones, around nine tenths detected once. The ends were cut back, 1 base at V and 0 bases at J, with 10 bases in the middle. Germline V CDR1 and CDR2: SGHRS, YFSETQ. The CDR3 covers 16 residues. Treatment meaning: around 19 received Ad26.COV2.S at low or high dose, single or two shots; 5 received placebo; per-sample allocation not given. Collection of the samples took place on day 63 after the first injection of vaccine or placebo.

Here the sequenced sample was peripheral blood, taken in a trial of Ad26.COV2.S vaccine versus placebo. This clonotype was sampled from a person aged 18-65 years who received the Ad26.COV2.S COVID-19 vaccine or a placebo. The chain has TRBV5-1 and TRBJ2-2; D unclear. As DNA, the CDR3 is TGCGCCAGCAGCTTGTCAGGAACCTCGAACACCGGGGAGCTGTTTTTT. It yields the protein CASSLSGTSNTGELFF.